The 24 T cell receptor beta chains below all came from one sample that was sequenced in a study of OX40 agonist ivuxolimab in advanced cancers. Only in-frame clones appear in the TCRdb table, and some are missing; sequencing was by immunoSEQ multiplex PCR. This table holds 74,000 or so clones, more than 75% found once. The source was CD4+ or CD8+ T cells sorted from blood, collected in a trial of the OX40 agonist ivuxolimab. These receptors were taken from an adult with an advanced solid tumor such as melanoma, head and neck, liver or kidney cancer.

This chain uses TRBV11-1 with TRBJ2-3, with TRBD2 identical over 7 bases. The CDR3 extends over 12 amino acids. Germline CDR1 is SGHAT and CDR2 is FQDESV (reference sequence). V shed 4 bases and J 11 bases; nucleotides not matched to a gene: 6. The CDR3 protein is CASSSGQREQYF. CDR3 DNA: TGTGCCAGCAGCTCTGGCCAGCGGGAGCAGTATTTT.

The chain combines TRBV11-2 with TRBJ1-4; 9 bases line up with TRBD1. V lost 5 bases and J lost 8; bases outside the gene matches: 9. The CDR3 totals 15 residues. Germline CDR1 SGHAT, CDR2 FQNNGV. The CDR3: CASSPNTGGREKLFF. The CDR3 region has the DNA TGTGCCAGCAGCCCTAATACAGGGGGCAGGGAAAAACTGTTTTTT. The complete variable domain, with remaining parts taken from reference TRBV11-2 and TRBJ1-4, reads EAGVAQSPRYKIIEKRQSVAFWCNPISGHATLYWYQQILGQGPKLLIQFQNNGVVDDSQLPKDRFSAERLKGVDSTLKIQPAKLEDSAVYLCASSPNTGGREKLFFGSGTQLSVL.

The CDR3 DNA follows: TGTGCCAGTAGTATAGGGGGGACGGAGACCCAGTACTTC. Amino acid sequence: CASSIGGTETQYF. V and J are TRBV19 and TRBJ2-5; perhaps D is TRBD1 or TRBD2 (5 bases each). This CDR3 contains 13 residues. CDR1 is LNHDA and CDR2 is SQIVND in the germline V gene (reference sequence). V lost 1 base and J lost 5, with 8 bases in between.

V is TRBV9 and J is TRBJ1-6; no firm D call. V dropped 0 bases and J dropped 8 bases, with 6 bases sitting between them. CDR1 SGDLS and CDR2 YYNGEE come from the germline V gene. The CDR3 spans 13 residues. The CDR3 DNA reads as TGTGCCAGCAGCGTAGGAGGTGATTCACCCCTCCACTTT. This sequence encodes CASSVGGDSPLHF.

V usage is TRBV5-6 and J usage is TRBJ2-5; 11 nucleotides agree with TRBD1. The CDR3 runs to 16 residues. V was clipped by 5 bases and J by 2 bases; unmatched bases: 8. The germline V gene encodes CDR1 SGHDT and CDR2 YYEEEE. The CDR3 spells CASRTDRGPSQETQYF. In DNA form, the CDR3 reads TGTGCCAGCAGGACGGACAGGGGGCCCTCTCAAGAGACCCAGTACTTC.

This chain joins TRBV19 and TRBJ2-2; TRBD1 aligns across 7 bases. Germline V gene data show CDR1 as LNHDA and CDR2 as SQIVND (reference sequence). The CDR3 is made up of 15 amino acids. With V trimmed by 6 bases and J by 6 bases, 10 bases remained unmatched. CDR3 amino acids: CASRWDRDYSGELFF. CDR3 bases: TGTGCCAGTAGATGGGACAGAGATTATTCCGGGGAGCTGTTTTTT.

The CDR3, as DNA: TGTGCCAGCAGCCTTACCGGGACCTCCCTCAATGAGCAGTTCTTC. Protein sequence: CASSLTGTSLNEQFF. This chain links TRBV6-5 with TRBJ2-1; D tentatively reads TRBD1 or TRBD2 (5 bases each). Per the germline V gene, CDR1 is MNHEY and CDR2 is SVGAGI. The CDR3 runs to 15 residues. Trimming stripped 6 bases from V and 6 bases from J, with 18 bases between.

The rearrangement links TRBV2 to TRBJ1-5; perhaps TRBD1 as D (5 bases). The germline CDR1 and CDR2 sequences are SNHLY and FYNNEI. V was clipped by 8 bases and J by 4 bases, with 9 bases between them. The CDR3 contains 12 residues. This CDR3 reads CASGGANQPQHF. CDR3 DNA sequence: TGTGCCAGCGGGGGTGCGAATCAGCCCCAGCATTTT.

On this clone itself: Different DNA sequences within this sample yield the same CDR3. The CDR3: CASSWTGNSYNEQFF. CDR3 coding DNA: TGTGCCAGCAGCTGGACAGGGAACTCCTACAATGAGCAGTTCTTC. The V gene is TRBV28, the J gene TRBJ2-1; 8 positions match TRBD1. The CDR3 is 15 amino acids. V lost 6 bases, J lost 0 bases, and 4 bases stayed unmatched. Germline V gene lookup returns CDR1 MDHEN and CDR2 SYDVKM.

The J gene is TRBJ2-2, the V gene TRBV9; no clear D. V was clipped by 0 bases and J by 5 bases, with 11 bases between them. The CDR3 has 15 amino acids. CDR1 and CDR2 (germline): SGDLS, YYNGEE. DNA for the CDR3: TGTGCCAGCAGCGTAGCTGACGTAGGGACCGGGGAGCTGTTTTTT. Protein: CASSVADVGTGELFF.

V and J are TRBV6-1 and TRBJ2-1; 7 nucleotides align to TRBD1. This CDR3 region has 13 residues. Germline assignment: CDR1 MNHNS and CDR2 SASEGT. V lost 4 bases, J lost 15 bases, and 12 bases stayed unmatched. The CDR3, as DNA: TGTGCCAGCAGTGGTGTCCGTAGGGGGCTGGGGTTCTTC. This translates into CASSGVRRGLGFF.

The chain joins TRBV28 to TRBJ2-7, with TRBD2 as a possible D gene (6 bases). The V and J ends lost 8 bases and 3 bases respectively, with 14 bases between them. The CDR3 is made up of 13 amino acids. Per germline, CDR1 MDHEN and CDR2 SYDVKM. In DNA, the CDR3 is TGTGCCAGCGTTGGAGGGCGGCGCTACGAGCAGTACTTC. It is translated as CASVGGRRYEQYF.

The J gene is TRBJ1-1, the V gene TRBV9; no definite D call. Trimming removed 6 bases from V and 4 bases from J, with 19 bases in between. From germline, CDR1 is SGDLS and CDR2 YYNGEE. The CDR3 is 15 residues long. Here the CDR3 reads CASTSGLGRSTEAFF. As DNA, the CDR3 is TGTGCCAGCACCTCCGGGTTAGGGAGGAGCACTGAAGCTTTCTTT.

The CDR3 here is CASSLAGVVAYGYTF. DNA of the CDR3: TGTGCCAGCAGCTTGGCAGGGGTGGTTGCCTATGGCTACACCTTC. The chain combines TRBV7-9 with TRBJ1-2; tentatively, D is TRBD1 (6 bases). Between the trimmed V and J ends, which lost 3 bases and 4 bases, there was a span of 15 bases. Germline V lookup: CDR1 SEHNR, CDR2 FQNEAQ (reference sequence). There are 15 residues in the CDR3.

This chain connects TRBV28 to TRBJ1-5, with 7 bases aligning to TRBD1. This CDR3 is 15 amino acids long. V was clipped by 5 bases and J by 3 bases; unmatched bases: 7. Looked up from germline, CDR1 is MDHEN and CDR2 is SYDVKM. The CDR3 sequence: CASSPPGQFNQPQHF. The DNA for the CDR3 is TGTGCCAGCAGTCCCCCGGGACAGTTCAATCAGCCCCAGCATTTT.

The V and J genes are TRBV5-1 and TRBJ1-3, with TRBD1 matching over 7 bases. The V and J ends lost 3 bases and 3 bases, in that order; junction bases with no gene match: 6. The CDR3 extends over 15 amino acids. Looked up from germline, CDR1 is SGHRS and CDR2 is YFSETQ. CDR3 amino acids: CASSSDRDFGNTIYF. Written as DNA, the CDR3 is TGCGCCAGCAGCTCTGACAGGGACTTTGGAAACACCATATATTTT.

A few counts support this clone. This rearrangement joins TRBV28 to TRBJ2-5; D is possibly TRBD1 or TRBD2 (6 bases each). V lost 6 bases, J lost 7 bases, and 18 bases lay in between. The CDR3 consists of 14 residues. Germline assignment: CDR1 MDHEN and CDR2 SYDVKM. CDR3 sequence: CASRGPGAVRTQYF. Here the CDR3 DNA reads TGTGCCAGCAGGGGCCCGGGGGCCGTCAGGACCCAGTACTTC.

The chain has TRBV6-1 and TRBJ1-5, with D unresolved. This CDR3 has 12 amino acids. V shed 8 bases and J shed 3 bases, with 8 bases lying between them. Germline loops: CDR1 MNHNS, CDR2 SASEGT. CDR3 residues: CASSDPNQPQHF. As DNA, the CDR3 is TGTGCCAGCTCCGACCCCAATCAGCCCCAGCATTTT.

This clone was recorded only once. DNA for the CDR3: TGTGCCAGCAGTGGAGTTGGACACACGAACACCGGGGAGCTGTTTTTT. This encodes CASSGVGHTNTGELFF. The rearrangement links TRBV6-6 to TRBJ2-2; D possibly corresponds to TRBD1 (5 bases). V was pared by 5 bases and J by 0 bases, with 13 bases between. Germline V gives CDR1 MNHNY, CDR2 SVGAGI (reference sequence). The CDR3 contains 16 residues.

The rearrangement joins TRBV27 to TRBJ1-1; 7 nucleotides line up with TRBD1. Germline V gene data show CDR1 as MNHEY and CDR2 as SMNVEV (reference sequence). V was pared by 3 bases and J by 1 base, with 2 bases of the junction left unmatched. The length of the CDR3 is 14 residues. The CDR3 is CASSLRQGNTEAFF. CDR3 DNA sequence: TGTGCCAGCAGTTTGAGACAGGGGAACACTGAAGCTTTCTTT.

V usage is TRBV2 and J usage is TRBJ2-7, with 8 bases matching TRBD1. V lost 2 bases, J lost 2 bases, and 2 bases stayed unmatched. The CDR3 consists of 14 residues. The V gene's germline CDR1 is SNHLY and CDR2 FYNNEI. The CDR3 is CASSERRGPYEQYF. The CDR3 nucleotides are TGTGCCAGCAGTGAACGCAGGGGGCCCTACGAGCAGTACTTC.

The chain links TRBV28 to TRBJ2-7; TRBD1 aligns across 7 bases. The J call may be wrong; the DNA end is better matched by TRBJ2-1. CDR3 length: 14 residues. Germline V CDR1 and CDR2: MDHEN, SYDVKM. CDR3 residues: CASIQTGDYNEQFF. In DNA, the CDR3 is TGTGCCAGCATCCAAACAGGGGACTACAATGAGCAGTTCTTC.

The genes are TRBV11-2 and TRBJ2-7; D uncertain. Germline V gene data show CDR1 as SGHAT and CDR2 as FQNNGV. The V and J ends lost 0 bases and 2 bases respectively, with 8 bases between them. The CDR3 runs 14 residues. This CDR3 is CASSLDPGPYEQYF. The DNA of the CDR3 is TGTGCCAGCAGCTTAGATCCGGGTCCCTACGAGCAGTACTTC. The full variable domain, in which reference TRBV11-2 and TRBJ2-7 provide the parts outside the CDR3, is EAGVAQSPRYKIIEKRQSVAFWCNPISGHATLYWYQQILGQGPKLLIQFQNNGVVDDSQLPKDRFSAERLKGVDSTLKIQPAKLEDSAVYLCASSLDPGPYEQYFGPGTRLTVT.

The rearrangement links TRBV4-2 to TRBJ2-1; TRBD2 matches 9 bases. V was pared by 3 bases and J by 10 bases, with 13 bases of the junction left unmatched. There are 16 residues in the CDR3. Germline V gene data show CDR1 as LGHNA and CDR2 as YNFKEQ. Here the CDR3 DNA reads TGTGCCAGCAGCCACGGGGGGGGACTAGCAGGTGGCGAGCAGTTCTTC. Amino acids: CASSHGGGLAGGEQFF.